This T cell receptor (beta chain) was found in a study of vaccination effects on CD4 cells after COVID-19. The germline V gene has CDR1 MNHEY and CDR2 SMNVEV (reference sequence). This CDR3 has 16 residues. The junction had 10 bases not matched to a gene; V was cut back by 6 bases and J by 3 bases. Expansion of antigen-specific CD4+ T cells with viral peptide pools was carried out by the ViraFEST assay before sequencing. The culture ran for 10 days before CD4+ T cells were isolated. The participants, recipients of two vaccine doses, got either BNT162b2 or mRNA-1273. The researchers cultured 1.5 million to 2.5 million PBMC per well with about 10 IU/ml IL-2 and roughly 9.1 ug/ml peptides. Cells had half their medium changed to IL-2 medium on days 3 and 7. Libraries were prepared by immunoSEQ multiplex PCR; TCRdb keeps only in-frame clonotypes and omits some of them. The sample shows about 28,000 clones, roughly 74% of them seen only once.

As for this clone: Its specificity is unknown.

The receptor was isolated from a human donor who received a COVID-19 vaccine. Here the sequenced sample was CD4+ T cells from PBMCs cultured with HCoV-NL63 spike peptides, taken after COVID-19 vaccination. The chain carries TRBV27 and TRBJ1-3; 8 bases are shared with TRBD1. The CDR3: CASRPGGEVGGNTIYF. Written as DNA, the CDR3 is TGTGCCAGCAGACCAGGGGGCGAGGTTGGTGGAAACACCATATATTTT.